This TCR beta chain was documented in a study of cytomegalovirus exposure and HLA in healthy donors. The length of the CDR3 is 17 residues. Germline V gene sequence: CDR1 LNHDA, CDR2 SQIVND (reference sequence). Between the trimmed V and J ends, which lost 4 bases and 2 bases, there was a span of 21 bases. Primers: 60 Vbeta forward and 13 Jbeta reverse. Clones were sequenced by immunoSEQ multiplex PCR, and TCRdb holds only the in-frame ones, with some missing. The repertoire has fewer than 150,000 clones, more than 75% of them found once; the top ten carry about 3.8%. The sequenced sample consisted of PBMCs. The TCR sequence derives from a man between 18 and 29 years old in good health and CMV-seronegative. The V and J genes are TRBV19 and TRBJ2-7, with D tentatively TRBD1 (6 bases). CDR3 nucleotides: TGTGCCAGTAGTACCGGGCTAACTGGGGGCGAAGCCTACGAGCAGTACTTC. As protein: CASSTGLTGGEAYEQYF.